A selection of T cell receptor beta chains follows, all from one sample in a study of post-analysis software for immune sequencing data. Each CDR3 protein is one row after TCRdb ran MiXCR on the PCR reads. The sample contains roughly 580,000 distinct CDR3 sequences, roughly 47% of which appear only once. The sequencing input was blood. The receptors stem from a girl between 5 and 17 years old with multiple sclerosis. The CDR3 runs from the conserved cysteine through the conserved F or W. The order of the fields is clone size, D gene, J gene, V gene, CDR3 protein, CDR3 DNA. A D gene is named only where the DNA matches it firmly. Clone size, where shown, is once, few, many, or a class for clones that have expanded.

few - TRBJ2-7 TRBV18 CASSPFKVLDEQYF TGTGCCAGCTCACCCTTTAAGGTTTTGGACGAGCAGTACTTC
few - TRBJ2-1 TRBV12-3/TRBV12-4 CASSFGKGTNEQFF TGTGCCAGCAGTTTCGGAAAGGGAACTAATGAGCAGTTCTTC
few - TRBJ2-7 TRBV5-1 CASSSGGRGMYEQYF TGCGCCAGCAGCTCTGGTGGCAGGGGAATGTACGAGCAGTACTTC
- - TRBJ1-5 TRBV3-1 CASSQGPALNQPQHF TGTGCCAGCAGCCAGGGCCCGGCCCTCAATCAGCCCCAGCATTTT
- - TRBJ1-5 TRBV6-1 CASSEAVRDAWHF TGTGCCAGCAGTGAGGCGGTGCGGGACGCATGGCATTTT
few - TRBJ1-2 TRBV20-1 CSARSPQVVTF TGCAGTGCTAGATCCCCCCAGGTGGTCACCTTC
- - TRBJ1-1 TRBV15 CATSGFAGEDTEAFF TGTGCCACCAGCGGGTTCGCGGGGGAAGACACTGAAGCTTTCTTT
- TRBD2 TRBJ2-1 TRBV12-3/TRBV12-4 CASSPTAGGRGEQFF TGTGCCAGCAGTCCCACAGCGGGAGGGCGGGGTGAGCAGTTCTTC
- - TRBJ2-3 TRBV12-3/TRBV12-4 CASSRGLLQNTQYF TGTGCCAGCAGTCGCGGACTTCTCCAGAATACGCAGTATTTT
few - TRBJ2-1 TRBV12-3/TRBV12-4 CASSPPRRSRISNEQFF TGTGCCAGCAGTCCCCCCCGGAGGAGCCGTATATCCAATGAGCAGTTCTTC
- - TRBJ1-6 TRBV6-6 CASSYLGRGDSPLHF TGTGCCAGCAGTTACCTCGGCAGGGGTGATTCACCCCTCCACTTT
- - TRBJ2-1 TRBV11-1 CASSLPWGNEQFF TGTGCCAGCAGCTTACCGTGGGGGAATGAGCAGTTCTTC
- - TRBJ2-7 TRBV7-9 CASSLMQGSSYEQYF TGTGCCAGCAGCTTAATGCAGGGGAGCTCCTACGAGCAGTACTTC
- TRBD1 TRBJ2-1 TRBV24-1 CATSDPTGVNEQFF TGTGCCACCAGTGACCCGACAGGGGTCAATGAGCAGTTCTTC
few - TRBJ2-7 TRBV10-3 CAISDGSLTSYEQYF TGTGCCATCAGTGACGGGTCACTGACCTCCTACGAGCAGTACTTC
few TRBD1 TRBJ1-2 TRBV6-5 CASSPQGFVTGYTF TGTGCCAGCAGTCCACAGGGGTTTGTTACAGGCTACACCTTC
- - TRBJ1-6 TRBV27 CASSLSGQRNSPLHF TGTGCCAGCAGTTTATCTGGACAGCGTAATTCACCCCTCCACTTT
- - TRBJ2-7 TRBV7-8 CASSPGPDYEQYF TGTGCCAGCAGCCCCGGGCCCGACTACGAGCAGTACTTC
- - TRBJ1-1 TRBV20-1 CSARDPGRSTEAFF TGCAGTGCTAGAGACCCAGGCAGAAGCACTGAAGCTTTCTTT
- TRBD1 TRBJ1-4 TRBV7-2 CASSKGAFNEKLFF TGTGCCAGCAGCAAGGGGGCTTTTAATGAAAAACTGTTTTTT